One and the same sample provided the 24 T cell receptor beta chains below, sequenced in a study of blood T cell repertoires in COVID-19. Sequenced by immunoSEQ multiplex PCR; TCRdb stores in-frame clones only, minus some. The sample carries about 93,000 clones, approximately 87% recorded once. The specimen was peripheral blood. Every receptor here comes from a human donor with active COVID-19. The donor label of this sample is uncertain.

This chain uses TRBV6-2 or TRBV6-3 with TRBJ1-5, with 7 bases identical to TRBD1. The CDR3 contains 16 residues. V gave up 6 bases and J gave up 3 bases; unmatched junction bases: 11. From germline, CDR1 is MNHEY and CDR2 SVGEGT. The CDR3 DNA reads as TGTGCCAGCAGCTCCCTCCGTGGACAGGTCAATCAGCCCCAGCATTTT. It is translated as CASSSLRGQVNQPQHF.

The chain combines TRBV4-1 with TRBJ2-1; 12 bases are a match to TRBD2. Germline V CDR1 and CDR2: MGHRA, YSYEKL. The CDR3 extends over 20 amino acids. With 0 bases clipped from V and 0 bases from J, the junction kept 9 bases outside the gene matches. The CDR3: CASSQDLGLAGQSSYNEQFF. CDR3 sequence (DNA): TGCGCCAGCAGCCAAGATCTAGGACTAGCGGGGCAGAGCTCCTACAATGAGCAGTTCTTC.

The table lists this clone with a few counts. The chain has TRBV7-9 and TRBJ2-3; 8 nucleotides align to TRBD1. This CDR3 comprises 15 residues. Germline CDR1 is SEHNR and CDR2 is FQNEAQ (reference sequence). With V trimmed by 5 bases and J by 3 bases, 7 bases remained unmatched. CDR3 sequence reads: CASSPWTGSTDTQYF. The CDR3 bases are TGTGCCAGCAGCCCCTGGACAGGGAGTACAGATACGCAGTATTTT.

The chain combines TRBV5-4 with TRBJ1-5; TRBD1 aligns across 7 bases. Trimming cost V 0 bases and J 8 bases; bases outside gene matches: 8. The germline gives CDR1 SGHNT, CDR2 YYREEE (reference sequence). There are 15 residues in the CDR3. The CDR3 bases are TGTGCCAGCAGCTTGGACAGGGGTAAAGCAGAGCCCCAGCATTTT. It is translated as CASSLDRGKAEPQHF.

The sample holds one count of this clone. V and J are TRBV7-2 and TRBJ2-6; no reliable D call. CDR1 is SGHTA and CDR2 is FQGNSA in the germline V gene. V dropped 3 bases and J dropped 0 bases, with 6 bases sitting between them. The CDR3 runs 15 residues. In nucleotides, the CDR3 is TGTGCCAGCAGCTTTGGGCACTCTGGGGCCAACGTCCTGACTTTC. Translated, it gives CASSFGHSGANVLTF.

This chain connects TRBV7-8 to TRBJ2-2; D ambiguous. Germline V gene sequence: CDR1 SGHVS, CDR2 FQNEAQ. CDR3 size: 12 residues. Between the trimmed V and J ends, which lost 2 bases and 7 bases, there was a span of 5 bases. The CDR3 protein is CASSLSFGELFF. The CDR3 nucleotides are TGTGCCAGCAGCTTATCGTTCGGGGAGCTGTTTTTT.

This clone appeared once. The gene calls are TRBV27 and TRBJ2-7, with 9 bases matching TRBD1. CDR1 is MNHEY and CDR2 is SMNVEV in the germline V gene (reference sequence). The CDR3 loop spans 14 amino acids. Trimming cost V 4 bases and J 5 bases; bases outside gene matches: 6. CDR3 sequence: CASSSGTGIHEQYF. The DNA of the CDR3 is TGTGCCAGCAGTTCCGGGACAGGGATCCACGAGCAGTACTTC.

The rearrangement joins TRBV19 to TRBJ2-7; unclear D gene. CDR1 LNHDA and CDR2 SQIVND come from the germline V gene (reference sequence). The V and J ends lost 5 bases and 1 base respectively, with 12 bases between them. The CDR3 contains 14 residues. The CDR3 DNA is TGTGCCAGTAGTGCAGCCACTACTTCCTACGAGCAGTACTTC. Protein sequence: CASSAATTSYEQYF.

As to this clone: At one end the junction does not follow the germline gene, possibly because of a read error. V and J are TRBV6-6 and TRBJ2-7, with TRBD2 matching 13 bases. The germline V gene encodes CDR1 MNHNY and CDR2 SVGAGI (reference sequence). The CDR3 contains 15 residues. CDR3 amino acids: CASSDSGTSGAEQYF. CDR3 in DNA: TGTGCCAGCAGTGACTCCGGGACTAGCGGGGCCGAGCAGTACTTC.

CDR3 loop: CASSDSVYGYTF. The CDR3 DNA is TGTGCCAGCAGCGACAGCGTCTATGGCTACACCTTC. The J gene is TRBJ1-2, the V gene TRBV6-2 or TRBV6-3; D perhaps matches TRBD1 (5 bases). The CDR3 has 12 residues. Trimming took 6 bases from V and 4 from J, leaving 9 bases between them. Germline V gene data show CDR1 as MNHEY and CDR2 as SVGEGT.

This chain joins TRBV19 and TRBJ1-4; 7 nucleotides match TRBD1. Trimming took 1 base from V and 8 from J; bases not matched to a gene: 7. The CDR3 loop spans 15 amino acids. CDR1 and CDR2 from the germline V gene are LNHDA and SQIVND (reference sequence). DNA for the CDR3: TGTGCCAGTAGTATAGCAACAGGGGCGAACGAAAAACTGTTTTTT. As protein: CASSIATGANEKLFF.

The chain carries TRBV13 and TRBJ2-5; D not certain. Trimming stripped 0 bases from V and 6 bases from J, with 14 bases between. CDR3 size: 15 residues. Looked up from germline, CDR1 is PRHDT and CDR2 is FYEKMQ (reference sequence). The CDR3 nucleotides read TGTGCCAGCAGCTTAGGGACGACCTTCGACAAGACCCAGTACTTC. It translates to CASSLGTTFDKTQYF.

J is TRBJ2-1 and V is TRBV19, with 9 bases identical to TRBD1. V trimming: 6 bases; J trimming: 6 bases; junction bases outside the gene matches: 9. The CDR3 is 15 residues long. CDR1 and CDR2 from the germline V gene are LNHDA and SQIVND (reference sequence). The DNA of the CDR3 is TGTGCCAGTAGAGCCCTCGGGACAGGGTCCAATGAGCAGTTCTTC. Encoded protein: CASRALGTGSNEQFF.

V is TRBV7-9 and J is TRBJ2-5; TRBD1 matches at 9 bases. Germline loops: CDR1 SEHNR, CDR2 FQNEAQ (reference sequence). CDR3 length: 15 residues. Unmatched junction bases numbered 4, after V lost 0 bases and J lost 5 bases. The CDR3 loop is CASSLAFGTGETQYF. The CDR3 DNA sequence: TGTGCCAGCAGCTTAGCATTCGGGACAGGGGAGACCCAGTACTTC.

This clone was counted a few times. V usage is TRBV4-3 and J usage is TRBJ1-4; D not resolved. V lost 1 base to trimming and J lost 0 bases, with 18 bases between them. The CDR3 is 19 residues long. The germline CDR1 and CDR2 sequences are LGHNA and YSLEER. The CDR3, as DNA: TGCGCCAGCAGCCAAGCTCAAGGCGGCGCTCGGGCAACTAATGAAAAACTGTTTTTT. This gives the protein CASSQAQGGARATNEKLFF.

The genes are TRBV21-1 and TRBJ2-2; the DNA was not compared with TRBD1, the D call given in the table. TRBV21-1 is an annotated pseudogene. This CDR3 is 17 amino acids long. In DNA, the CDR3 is TGTGCCAGCAGCGGGATCCTACAGGGGGCTAACACCGGGGAGCTGTTTTTT. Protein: CASSGILQGANTGELFF.

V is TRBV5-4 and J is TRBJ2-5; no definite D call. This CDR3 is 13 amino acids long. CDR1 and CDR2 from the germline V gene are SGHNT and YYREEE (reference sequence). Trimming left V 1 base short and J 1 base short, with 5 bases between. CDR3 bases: TGTGCCAGCAGCTTGCAGATCCAAGAGACCCAGTACTTC. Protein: CASSLQIQETQYF.

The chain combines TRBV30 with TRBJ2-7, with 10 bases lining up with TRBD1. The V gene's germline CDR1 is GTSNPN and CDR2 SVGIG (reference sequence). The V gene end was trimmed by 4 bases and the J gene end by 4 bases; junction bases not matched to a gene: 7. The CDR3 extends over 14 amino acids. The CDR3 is CAWTAGQGRYEQYF. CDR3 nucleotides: TGTGCCTGGACCGCGGGACAGGGGAGGTACGAGCAGTACTTC.

CDR3 sequence: CASSLVGEGWDYGYTF. CDR3 coding DNA: TGCGCCAGCAGCTTGGTGGGCGAGGGTTGGGACTATGGCTACACCTTC. The chain has TRBV5-1 and TRBJ1-2, with D unresolved. The germline gives CDR1 SGHRS, CDR2 YFSETQ. The CDR3 has 16 residues. V lost 0 bases and J lost 3, with 15 bases in between.

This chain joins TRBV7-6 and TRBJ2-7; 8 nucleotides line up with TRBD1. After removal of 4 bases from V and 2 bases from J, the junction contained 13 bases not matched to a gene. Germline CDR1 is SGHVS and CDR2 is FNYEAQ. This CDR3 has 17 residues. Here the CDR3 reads CASSSSSGQGLTYEQYF. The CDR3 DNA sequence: TGTGCCAGCAGCTCATCATCAGGACAGGGCCTTACCTACGAGCAGTACTTC.

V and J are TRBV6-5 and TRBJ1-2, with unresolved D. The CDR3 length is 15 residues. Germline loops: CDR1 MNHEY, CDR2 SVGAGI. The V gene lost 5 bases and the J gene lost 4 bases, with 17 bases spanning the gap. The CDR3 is CASSNPDRAGYGYTF. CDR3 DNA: TGTGCCAGCAGTAACCCAGACCGGGCGGGCTATGGCTACACCTTC.

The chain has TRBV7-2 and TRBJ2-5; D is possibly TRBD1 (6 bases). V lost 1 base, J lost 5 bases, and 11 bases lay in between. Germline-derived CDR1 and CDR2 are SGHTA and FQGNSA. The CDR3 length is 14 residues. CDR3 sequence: CASSLGGLRETQYF. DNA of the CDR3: TGTGCCAGCAGCTTAGGGGGGCTACGGGAGACCCAGTACTTC.

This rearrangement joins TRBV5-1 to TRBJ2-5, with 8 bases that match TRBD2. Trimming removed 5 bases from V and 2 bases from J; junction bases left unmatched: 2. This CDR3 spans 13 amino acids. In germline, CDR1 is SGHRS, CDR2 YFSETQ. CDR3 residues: CASRIAGQETQYF. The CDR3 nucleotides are TGCGCCAGCAGGATAGCGGGGCAAGAGACCCAGTACTTC.

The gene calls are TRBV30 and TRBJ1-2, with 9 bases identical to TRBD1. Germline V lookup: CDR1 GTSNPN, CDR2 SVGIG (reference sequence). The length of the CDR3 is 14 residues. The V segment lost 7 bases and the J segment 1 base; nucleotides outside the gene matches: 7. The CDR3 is CASAGQGLNYGYTF. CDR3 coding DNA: TGTGCCTCGGCGGGACAGGGCCTTAACTATGGCTACACCTTC.